The 16 T cell receptor beta chains below come from one sample, sequenced in a study of T cell responses to AZD1222 COVID-19 vaccine. Measured with immunoSEQ multiplex PCR; TCRdb has only the in-frame clones, and not every one. The sample carries 150,000 to 200,000 clones, 85% to 90% recorded once. Sample: peripheral blood, taken on day 0 of AZD1222 vaccination. These receptors were collected from an adult in good health.

The genes are TRBV28 and TRBJ1-2, with D maybe TRBD1 (5 bases). V lost 4 bases and J 4 bases, leaving 13 bases between the germline ends. The CDR3 contains 14 residues. Per the germline V gene, CDR1 is MDHEN and CDR2 is SYDVKM. This CDR3 reads CASSSQENPYGYTF. As DNA, the CDR3 is TGTGCCAGCAGTTCACAGGAAAACCCCTATGGCTACACCTTC.

The V and J genes are TRBV10-2 and TRBJ1-3; no definite D call. From germline, CDR1 is WSHSY and CDR2 SAAADI. Trimming cost V 4 bases and J 8 bases, with 6 bases left between them. The CDR3 runs 11 residues. CDR3 in amino acids: CASSGVDTIYF. DNA for the CDR3: TGCGCCAGCAGTGGAGTGGACACCATATATTTT.

As DNA, the CDR3 is TGTGCCAGCTCATCACTAACTGGGGGACGAAACAATGAGCAGTTCTTC. It encodes CASSSLTGGRNNEQFF. The chain carries TRBV18 and TRBJ2-1, with D perhaps given as TRBD1 or TRBD2 (5 bases each). This CDR3 comprises 16 residues. V was pared by 5 bases and J by 5 bases, with 19 bases between. Germline loops: CDR1 KGHSH, CDR2 LQKENI.

The chain uses TRBV7-8 and TRBJ2-6, with D tentatively TRBD2 (6 bases). Germline loops: CDR1 SGHVS, CDR2 FQNEAQ. The CDR3 has 18 residues. V was shortened by 8 bases and J by 3 bases, with 23 bases between the two germline ends. CDR3 coding DNA: TGTGCCAGCTTTCTCATCGGGACTCACGGAGGTGGGGCCAACGTCCTGACTTTC. Its protein is CASFLIGTHGGGANVLTF.

The V and J genes are TRBV28 and TRBJ1-6; D ambiguous. V was pared by 5 bases and J by 0 bases, with 11 bases between. Germline-derived CDR1 and CDR2 are MDHEN and SYDVKM. The CDR3 runs 16 residues. CDR3 sequence (DNA): TGTGCCAGCAGTACCCAGGAGAGCTCCTATAATTCACCCCTCCACTTT. Protein product: CASSTQESSYNSPLHF.

The rearrangement uses TRBV11-2 and TRBJ2-5, with 9 bases lining up with TRBD2. CDR1 and CDR2 (germline): SGHAT, FQNNGV. The J segment lost 2 bases and the V segment lost 2 bases, leaving 0 bases of the junction unmatched. The CDR3 consists of 14 residues. CDR3 DNA sequence: TGTGCCAGCAGCTTACTAGCGGGGCAAGAGACCCAGTACTTC. This codes for CASSLLAGQETQYF.

V and J are TRBV20-1 and TRBJ1-3; the D is unclear. V was clipped by 3 bases and J by 4 bases, with 16 bases between them. In germline, CDR1 is DFQATT, CDR2 SNEGSKA (reference sequence). The CDR3 totals 15 residues. As DNA, the CDR3 is TGCAGTGCTAGTGGGCCGGCAGGACGGGGAAACACCATATATTTT. Translation: CSASGPAGRGNTIYF.

A single count supports this clone. The V and J genes are TRBV18 and TRBJ2-2, with D possibly matching TRBD1 (6 bases). The ends were cut back, 3 bases at V and 2 bases at J, with 16 bases in the middle. Germline CDR1 and CDR2: KGHSH and LQKENI. The CDR3 is made up of 17 amino acids. CDR3 protein: CASSPRAKTGNTGELFF. CDR3 bases: TGTGCCAGCTCACCGAGGGCAAAGACAGGAAACACCGGGGAGCTGTTTTTT.

The J gene is TRBJ1-2, the V gene TRBV29-1; no clear D. Trimming left V 6 bases short and J 4 bases short, with 15 bases between. Germline V CDR1 and CDR2: SQVTM, ANQGSEA. The CDR3 covers 13 residues. The CDR3 DNA reads as TGCAGCGTAGATATCCTCGGACCCTATGGCTACACCTTC. It codes for CSVDILGPYGYTF.

The chain uses TRBV7-2 and TRBJ1-2, with TRBD1 matching 10 bases. With V trimmed by 3 bases and J by 5 bases, 9 bases remained unmatched. The germline CDR1 and CDR2 sequences are SGHTA and FQGNSA. The CDR3 contains 16 residues. As DNA, the CDR3 is TGTGCCAGCAGCTTGAAGGGGGACAGGGGCGGGTATGGCTACACCTTC. It translates to CASSLKGDRGGYGYTF.

The genes are TRBV7-6 and TRBJ1-6; the match to TRBD1 covers 7 bases. This CDR3 is built from 15 residues. CDR1 is SGHVS and CDR2 is FNYEAQ in the germline V gene. The V segment lost 5 bases and the J segment 10 bases; nucleotides outside the gene matches: 11. CDR3: CASSEQGRWDSPLHF. The CDR3 bases are TGTGCCAGCAGCGAACAGGGGCGCTGGGACTCACCCCTCCACTTT.

This sequence joins TRBV2 and TRBJ2-1; 9 bases line up with TRBD1. The germline CDR1 and CDR2 sequences are SNHLY and FYNNEI. CDR3 size: 13 residues. After removal of 4 bases from V and 9 bases from J, the junction contained 4 bases not matched to a gene. The CDR3 sequence is CASSAQGAGEQFF. The DNA of the CDR3 is TGTGCCAGCAGTGCACAGGGGGCTGGTGAGCAGTTCTTC.

V usage is TRBV6-6 and J usage is TRBJ2-1; D not resolved. V was clipped by 7 bases and J by 6 bases, with 10 bases between them. Germline CDR1 reads MNHNY; CDR2 reads SVGAGI (reference sequence). CDR3 length equals 12 residues. The DNA for the CDR3 is TGTGCCAGCATCAACTCGGTCAATGAGCAGTTCTTC. Its protein is CASINSVNEQFF.

The rearrangement joins TRBV28 to TRBJ1-1; D not certain. The CDR3 consists of 14 residues. The V end lost 3 bases, the J end lost 4 bases, and 12 bases lay between the germline ends. Germline V gene sequence: CDR1 MDHEN, CDR2 SYDVKM. CDR3 residues: CASSLPLAGTEAFF. CDR3 bases: TGTGCCAGCAGTTTGCCCCTGGCCGGCACTGAAGCTTTCTTT.

This chain joins TRBV19 and TRBJ2-7, with 7 bases identical to TRBD1. Germline lookup yields CDR1 LNHDA and CDR2 SQIVND (reference sequence). The CDR3 spans 18 residues. V shed 4 bases and J 5 bases; nucleotides not matched to a gene: 20. CDR3 sequence (DNA): TGTGCCAGTAGTACGGAGCCAAAGGGACAGTGGACGGTAGACGAGCAGTACGTC. Amino acid sequence: CASSTEPKGQWTVDEQYV.

The genes are TRBV4-3 and TRBJ2-1; D gene unclear. V was cut by 0 bases and J by 1 base, with 10 bases left in between. CDR1 is LGHNA, CDR2 YSLEER, per germline. This CDR3 has 16 residues. In DNA, the CDR3 is TGCGCCAGCAGCCAAGATCTAATCGGGTCCTACAATGAGCAGTTCTTC. Protein: CASSQDLIGSYNEQFF.